The source of this T cell receptor beta chain is a study of cytomegalovirus exposure and HLA in healthy donors. Each of the donors was a healthy bone marrow donor. The germline gives CDR1 MNHNS, CDR2 SASEGT. The CDR3 totals 14 residues. With V trimmed by 8 bases and J by 5 bases, 8 bases remained unmatched. The study ran its PCR with 60 Vbeta and 13 Jbeta primers. The table came from immunoSEQ multiplex PCR; TCRdb's copy has only in-frame clones and leaves some out. The sample comprises about 94,000 clones, roughly 77% of which are singletons, and under 13% rests with the top ten. Study-level results: It has been reported that TCR beta sequences accurately predicted the HLA-A and HLA-B alleles of most subjects.

Details on this clone: Antigen specificity is unknown.

The TCR was taken from a human donor in good health. Material for sequencing was PBMCs. This chain joins TRBV6-1 and TRBJ2-5, with 10 nucleotides matching TRBD1. CDR3 amino acids: CASSRQGAWETQYF. The CDR3 nucleotides are TGTGCCAGCTCCAGACAGGGGGCATGGGAGACCCAGTACTTC.